One TCR beta chain is described in this entry. This record comes from a study of blood T cell repertoires in COVID-19. Method: immunoSEQ multiplex PCR; TCRdb's copy keeps in-frame clones and lacks some. The sample lists about 300,000 clones, 70% to 90% seen once, with roughly a tenth in the top ten. Clinical histories supplied by participants themselves formed the basis of cohort assignment. There are 14 residues in the CDR3. Per germline, CDR1 SGHDN and CDR2 FVKESK. V was shortened by 1 base and J by 5 bases, with 6 bases between the two germline ends. This sequence was found in a woman between 18 and 29 years old who had recovered from COVID-19. This sequence joins TRBV14 and TRBJ1-6, with D possibly matching TRBD1 (5 bases). The sequencing sample was made of PBMCs or T cells enriched from blood (not recorded which). The CDR3 reads CASSQAGNNSPLHF. In DNA form, the CDR3 reads TGTGCCAGCAGCCAAGCAGGGAATAATTCACCCCTCCACTTT.